Below, 31 T cell receptor beta chains from the same sample are listed, as sequenced in a study of blood T cells in healthy people across ages. Together with a sample-barcoded 5' primer, a J-beta primer mix was included in a second PCR lasting about 7 to 12 cycles. MiXCR, applied by TCRdb to the 5' RACE reads, yields one record per CDR3 protein. The profile shows under 1,100,000 distinct CDR3 sequences, approximately 26% of them singletons. These sequences were also reported in another study, on T cells of mothers and their children.

Sequences were obtained from blood. These receptors came from a girl aged 2 to 10 in good health.

The chain employs TRBV6-5 and TRBJ1-2; D is unresolved. From germline, CDR1 is MNHEY and CDR2 SVGAGI. The germline V and J ends were trimmed by 2 bases and 4 bases, with 11 bases remaining between them. There are 14 residues in the CDR3. The CDR3 is CASSYKIQSYGYTF. The CDR3 DNA reads as TGTGCCAGCAGTTACAAAATCCAGAGCTATGGCTACACCTTC.

This clonotype was detected only a few times. V usage is TRBV5-1 and J usage is TRBJ2-4; 11 bases are shared with TRBD2. Germline V gives CDR1 SGHRS, CDR2 YFSETQ. The CDR3 has 13 residues. V shed 8 bases, J shed 5 bases, and the junction held 3 bases outside the gene matches. CDR3 in DNA: TGCGCCAGTACACTAGCGGGGGAAAACATTCAGTACTTC. Amino acid sequence: CASTLAGENIQYF.

The chain is built from TRBV20-1 and TRBJ2-1; possibly TRBD2 for D (7 bases). Germline CDR1 and CDR2: DFQATT and SNEGSKA (reference sequence). Trimming left V 6 bases short and J 2 bases short, with 17 bases between. The CDR3 sequence is 15 residues long. The CDR3 DNA reads as TGCAGTGCCGAAAAGTGGGGGGGGCCCTACAATGAGCAGTTCTTC. It is translated as CSAEKWGGPYNEQFF.

The table lists this clonotype with many counts. The chain is built from TRBV7-6 and TRBJ2-5; the match to TRBD2 covers 13 bases. The germline V gene has CDR1 SGHVS and CDR2 FNYEAQ. CDR3 length equals 14 residues. The junction had 3 bases not matched to a gene; V was cut back by 6 bases and J by 5 bases. CDR3 region: CASRPLAGGETQYF. The CDR3 DNA follows: TGTGCCAGCAGGCCACTAGCGGGGGGGGAGACCCAGTACTTC.

This clonotype was picked up a small number of times. The chain is built from TRBV29-1 and TRBJ1-2; 9 nucleotides align to TRBD1. Germline trimming cut 6 bases from V and 4 bases from J; bases unmatched to any gene: 9. CDR1 and CDR2 from the germline V gene are SQVTM and ANQGSEA. The CDR3 has 14 amino acids. CDR3 region: CSVPSDRGVYGYTF. The CDR3 nucleotides are TGCAGCGTCCCCTCGGACAGGGGCGTCTATGGCTACACCTTC.

The genes are TRBV3-1 and TRBJ1-4; a possible D gene is TRBD1 (5 bases). Germline V CDR1 and CDR2: LGHDT, YNNKEL (reference sequence). This CDR3 is built from 15 residues. V dropped 4 bases and J dropped 3 bases, with 12 bases sitting between them. CDR3 region: CASSPGGRANEKLFF. The CDR3 DNA sequence: TGTGCCAGCAGCCCTGGGGGGAGAGCTAATGAAAAACTGTTTTTT.

The chain has TRBV27 and TRBJ1-5; D remains ambiguous. CDR1 MNHEY and CDR2 SMNVEV come from the germline V gene (reference sequence). CDR3 length: 15 amino acids. Deletions cut 3 bases from V and 1 base from J, with 10 bases between. The CDR3 nucleotides are TGTGCCAGCAGTTTGTCCGGGGTGAGCAATCAGCCCCAGCATTTT. Translation gives CASSLSGVSNQPQHF.

The rearrangement links TRBV29-1 to TRBJ1-2; TRBD1 matches 9 bases. Germline CDR1 SQVTM, CDR2 ANQGSEA. The CDR3 is 14 amino acids. With V trimmed by 3 bases and J by 6 bases, 8 bases remained unmatched. DNA of the CDR3: TGCAGCGTTGACGAGGGGACAGGGAATGATGGCTACACCTTC. It encodes CSVDEGTGNDGYTF.

V usage is TRBV20-1 and J usage is TRBJ2-7, with 9 positions matching TRBD2. The CDR3 spans 17 residues. Germline V gives CDR1 DFQATT, CDR2 SNEGSKA (reference sequence). Losses at the gene ends were 3 bases for V and 6 bases for J; bases not matched to a gene: 18. CDR3 amino acids: CSASEIRGREGPSEQYF. CDR3 sequence (DNA): TGCAGTGCTAGTGAGATTCGGGGGCGGGAGGGGCCTTCCGAGCAGTACTTC.

This clonotype was counted a few times. The chain links TRBV2 to TRBJ2-1; no clear D. Germline V lookup: CDR1 SNHLY, CDR2 FYNNEI. Trimming cost V 4 bases and J 15 bases, with 13 bases left between them. CDR3 size: 11 residues. The CDR3 DNA reads as TGTGCCAGCAGTGTAGTGGCTAGGTGGTTCTTC. This codes for CASSVVARWFF.

This clonotype appeared a few times. In DNA form, the CDR3 reads TGTGCCAGCAGCCCCCCTAGTTTGGGGGGCGGCACAGATACGCAGTATTTT. This encodes CASSPPSLGGGTDTQYF. This chain links TRBV7-9 with TRBJ2-3, with D tentatively TRBD1 or TRBD2 (6 bases each). The germline V gene has CDR1 SEHNR and CDR2 FQNEAQ (reference sequence). This CDR3 is built from 17 residues. V lost 5 bases and J 1 base, leaving 19 bases between the germline ends.

The genes are TRBV12-3 or TRBV12-4 and TRBJ2-5, with D perhaps assigned TRBD1 or TRBD2 (5 bases each). The J call may be faulty, since TRBJ2-7 better matches the DNA end. The CDR3 loop spans 17 amino acids. CDR3 DNA sequence: TGTGCCAGCAGTTTGGGAATAATGGGGGAGACCTTCTACGAGCAGTACTTC. It yields the protein CASSLGIMGETFYEQYF.

This sequence joins TRBV3-1 and TRBJ1-6; 9 nucleotides match TRBD1. Trimming at V came to 1 base and at J to 10 bases, leaving 11 bases not matched to a gene. Germline V gene sequence: CDR1 LGHDT, CDR2 YNNKEL (reference sequence). CDR3 length equals 17 residues. CDR3 amino acids: CASSQVPGQGWGSPLHF. CDR3 nucleotide sequence: TGTGCCAGCAGCCAAGTCCCGGGACAGGGATGGGGATCACCCCTCCACTTT. The full variable domain, in which reference TRBV3-1 and TRBJ1-6 provide the parts outside the CDR3, is DTAVSQTPKYLVTQMGNDKSIKCEQNLGHDTMYWYKQDSKKFLKIMFSYNNKELIINETVPNRFSPKSPDKAHLNLHINSLELGDSAVYFCASSQVPGQGWGSPLHFGNGTRLTVT.

The genes are TRBV6-5 and TRBJ1-1; the D is unclear. Germline V gene lookup returns CDR1 MNHEY and CDR2 SVGAGI. This CDR3 region has 13 residues. Trimming took 2 bases from V and 3 from J, leaving 7 bases between them. The CDR3, as DNA: TGTGCCAGCAGTTACGGGCCTTACACTGAAGCTTTCTTT. Protein product: CASSYGPYTEAFF.

The chain is built from TRBV9 and TRBJ2-6; D is unresolved. From germline, CDR1 is SGDLS and CDR2 YYNGEE. Trimming cost V 4 bases and J 2 bases, with 10 bases left between them. The CDR3 is 15 amino acids. CDR3 sequence reads: CASSPETPGANVLTF. The CDR3 DNA sequence: TGTGCCAGCAGCCCAGAAACCCCTGGGGCCAACGTCCTGACTTTC. Using reference TRBV9 and TRBJ2-6 for the parts outside the CDR3, the full variable domain is DSGVTQTPKHLITATGQRVTLRCSPRSGDLSVYWYQQSLDQGLQFLIQYYNGEERAKGNILERFSAQQFPDLHSELNLSSLELGDSALYFCASSPETPGANVLTFGAGSRLTVL.

The genes are TRBV7-9 and TRBJ1-4; 11 bases match TRBD1. The germline CDR1 and CDR2 sequences are SEHNR and FQNEAQ (reference sequence). J was trimmed by 8 bases and V by 5 bases; bases with no gene match: 13. This CDR3 comprises 17 residues. For the CDR3, the DNA is TGTGCCAGCAGCCCCCCGGACAGGGGGCGTGTTAACGAAAAACTGTTTTTT. As protein: CASSPPDRGRVNEKLFF.

The genes are TRBV4-2 and TRBJ2-1; D uncertain. The length of the CDR3 is 17 residues. Trimming removed 5 bases at V and 0 bases at J, with 17 bases between. The germline V gene has CDR1 LGHNA and CDR2 YNFKEQ. CDR3 sequence (DNA): TGTGCCAGCAGCTCAAACCCTCTCTCCCTCTCCTACAATGAGCAGTTCTTC. This sequence encodes CASSSNPLSLSYNEQFF.

This chain uses TRBV28 with TRBJ2-7; no definite D call. The CDR3 covers 18 residues. Germline values: CDR1 MDHEN, CDR2 SYDVKM. V shed 6 bases and J shed 3 bases, with 27 bases lying between them. The CDR3 coding sequence is TGTGCCAGCAGCCATAGATTGAGCGTTGGGCCCATTTTCTACGAGCAGTACTTC. Its protein is CASSHRLSVGPIFYEQYF. Together with reference TRBV28 and TRBJ2-7, the CDR3 gives the full variable domain: DVKVTQSSRYLVKRTGEKVFLECVQDMDHENMFWYRQDPGLGLRLIYFSYDVKMKEKGDIPEGYSVSREKKERFSLILESASTNQTSMYLCASSHRLSVGPIFYEQYFGPGTRLTVT.

This clonotype occurred a few times. The V call is TRBV25-1, the J call TRBJ2-5; TRBD1 is a possible D gene (5 bases). V was clipped by 5 bases and J by 3 bases, with 10 bases between them. CDR3 length: 13 residues. Germline-derived CDR1 and CDR2 are MGHDK and SYGVNS. DNA for the CDR3: TGTGCCAGCAGTAACCAGGGAAAAGAGACCCAGTACTTC. Amino acids: CASSNQGKETQYF. The full variable domain, with the rest looked up from reference TRBV25-1 and TRBJ2-5, is EADIYQTPRYLVIGTGKKITLECSQTMGHDKMYWYQQDPGMELHLIHYSYGVNSTEKGDLSSESTVSRIRTEHFPLTLESARPSHTSQYLCASSNQGKETQYFGPGTRLLVL.

J is TRBJ2-5 and V is TRBV20-1; 10 bases align to TRBD2. TRBJ2-1 matches the DNA end more closely, so the J call is doubtful. CDR3 length: 14 amino acids. Germline V gene sequence: CDR1 DFQATT, CDR2 SNEGSKA (reference sequence). The chain's CDR3 is CSAVIAGGRDEQFF. The CDR3 DNA sequence: TGCAGTGCTGTCATAGCGGGAGGACGGGATGAGCAGTTCTTC.

The V and J genes are TRBV28 and TRBJ2-7; TRBD2 aligns across 9 bases. J gave up 0 bases and V 10 bases, and 7 bases lay outside the gene matches. Looked up from germline, CDR1 is MDHEN and CDR2 is SYDVKM. There are 14 residues in the CDR3. The CDR3 DNA follows: TGTGCCACCCTTCATAGCGGGAGCTCCTACGAGCAGTACTTC. Translating gives CATLHSGSSYEQYF.

This clonotype was seen a handful of times. The chain joins TRBV19 to TRBJ2-2; TRBD1 might be the D (6 bases). Trimming cost V 8 bases and J 5 bases, with 9 bases left between them. This CDR3 is 12 amino acids long. Germline CDR1 is LNHDA and CDR2 is SQIVND (reference sequence). Here the CDR3 DNA reads TGTGCCAGTGGGGGCCTAACCGGGGAGCTGTTTTTT. As protein: CASGGLTGELFF.

This clonotype appeared a few times. The genes are TRBV5-6 and TRBJ1-1; 9 nucleotides line up with TRBD1. From germline, CDR1 is SGHDT and CDR2 YYEEEE. Trimming at V came to 2 bases and at J to 5 bases, leaving 7 bases not matched to a gene. The CDR3 contains 15 residues. CDR3 bases: TGTGCCAGCAGCTTCTTACAGGGGGCTGGAACTGAAGCTTTCTTT. Amino acids: CASSFLQGAGTEAFF.

This CDR3 reads CSARDRALGTSGSNEQFF. The CDR3 coding sequence is TGCAGTGCTAGAGATCGGGCCTTGGGAACTAGCGGGTCCAATGAGCAGTTCTTC. The V call is TRBV20-1, the J call TRBJ2-1, with 9 nucleotides matching TRBD2. Per the germline V gene, CDR1 is DFQATT and CDR2 is SNEGSKA (reference sequence). V was clipped by 0 bases and J by 6 bases; unmatched bases: 15. The CDR3 extends over 18 amino acids.

This clonotype was seen a handful of times. This CDR3 is CASSKGTLRRWQETQYF. CDR3 nucleotides: TGTGCCAGCAGCAAGGGGACTTTAAGACGCTGGCAAGAGACCCAGTACTTC. The chain is built from TRBV6-2 or TRBV6-3 and TRBJ2-5; perhaps TRBD2 as D (6 bases). The CDR3 runs to 17 residues. The germline CDR1 and CDR2 sequences are MNHEY and SVGEGT. V shed 6 bases and J shed 2 bases, with 22 bases lying between them.

This clonotype came up a few times. V is TRBV20-1 and J is TRBJ2-7, with 7 bases matching TRBD2. With 5 bases clipped from V and 6 bases from J, the junction kept 7 bases outside the gene matches. CDR1 and CDR2 from the germline V gene are DFQATT and SNEGSKA (reference sequence). CDR3 length: 12 amino acids. The chain's CDR3 is CSASSGRVEQYF. CDR3 nucleotides: TGCAGTGCTTCTAGCGGTCGGGTCGAGCAGTACTTC.

This clonotype was seen a handful of times. V usage is TRBV20-1 and J usage is TRBJ2-5, with no clear D. Trimming removed 6 bases at V and 0 bases at J, with 8 bases between. CDR3 length: 12 residues. Germline V gene lookup returns CDR1 DFQATT and CDR2 SNEGSKA (reference sequence). The CDR3 protein is CSAWIDQETQYF. CDR3 coding DNA: TGCAGTGCATGGATAGACCAAGAGACCCAGTACTTC.

The chain combines TRBV7-9 with TRBJ2-2; TRBD2 matches 14 bases. The CDR3 spans 14 residues. J was trimmed by 8 bases and V by 10 bases; bases with no gene match: 6. Germline V gene sequence: CDR1 SEHNR, CDR2 FQNEAQ (reference sequence). The CDR3 DNA reads as TGTGCCACCGGACTAGCGGGAGGTCTGGGGGAGCTGTTTTTT. Amino acids: CATGLAGGLGELFF.

The rearrangement links TRBV2 to TRBJ2-7, with D possibly being TRBD2 (5 bases). The germline V and J ends were trimmed by 6 bases and 4 bases, with 10 bases remaining between them. The germline V gene encodes CDR1 SNHLY and CDR2 FYNNEI. The CDR3 is 12 residues long. The CDR3 sequence is CASRDGGYEQYF. DNA for the CDR3: TGTGCCAGCAGGGACGGAGGTTACGAGCAGTACTTC.

The chain has TRBV20-1 and TRBJ2-3, with TRBD1 identical over 8 bases. Germline CDR1 and CDR2: DFQATT and SNEGSKA (reference sequence). After removal of 6 bases from V and 5 bases from J, the junction contained 7 bases not matched to a gene. The CDR3 totals 13 residues. The CDR3 reads CSARTGSGDTQYF. DNA for the CDR3: TGCAGTGCCAGGACAGGGTCCGGAGATACGCAGTATTTT.

This clonotype was found once. The rearrangement joins TRBV7-9 to TRBJ1-2; D might be TRBD1 (6 bases). Trimming took off 2 bases at V and 8 bases at J, with 18 bases between the two ends. The V gene's germline CDR1 is SEHNR and CDR2 FQNEAQ (reference sequence). The CDR3 has 15 residues. The CDR3 spells CASSLTGRGYKGYTF. The CDR3 nucleotides are TGTGCCAGCAGCTTAACAGGCAGGGGCTACAAGGGCTACACCTTC.